This TCR beta chain was sequenced for a study of blood T cell repertoires in COVID-19. For the study at large: Material from acute and convalescent COVID-19 was sourced from the United States, Italy and Spain.

The CDR3 is 14 residues long. Germline V gene sequence: CDR1 MNHEY, CDR2 SVGEGT. Trimming removed 5 bases at V and 0 bases at J, with 10 bases between. This clone was seen at least ten times. Other DNA sequences of this sample code for an identical CDR3. Assay used: immunoSEQ multiplex PCR; TCRdb lists only in-frame clones, some missing. The data contain more than 45,000 clones, more than 60% of them singletons. This receptor was taken from a human donor in a cohort sampled during active COVID-19. This chain uses TRBV6-2 or TRBV6-3 with TRBJ1-1; no clear D gene. The source material was peripheral blood. CDR3 coding DNA: TGTGCCAGCAGTCTCTCTTTGTTGAACACTGAAGCTTTCTTT. Protein: CASSLSLLNTEAFF.